The source of this T cell receptor (beta chain) is a study of cytomegalovirus exposure and HLA in healthy donors. As for the study in general: T cells numbering about 179 million yielded some 110 million unique TCR beta sequences in an earlier analysis.

Participants comprised healthy donors of bone marrow. The primer mix had 60 Vbeta and 13 Jbeta primers. Repertoires were generated with immunoSEQ multiplex PCR, while TCRdb's copy carries only in-frame clones and drops some. The table lists fewer than 100,000 clones, about 77% of them singletons. Note on this clone: The antigen remains undetermined.

Points from the study as a whole: The productive fraction for most TCR beta V segments was about 87% or about 30% in an earlier analysis.

V lost 0 bases and J 3 bases, leaving 13 bases between the germline ends. CDR3 length: 15 amino acids. The germline V gene has CDR1 SGHDT and CDR2 YYEEEE. The genes are TRBV5-6 and TRBJ2-7; perhaps TRBD2 as D (5 bases). The sequence was collected from a man aged 35 to 55 in good health and CMV-seronegative. The sequenced material came from PBMCs. The CDR3 DNA follows: TGTGCCAGCAGCTTGGGTTCGGGGAGTATCTACGAGCAGTACTTC. This gives the protein CASSLGSGSIYEQYF.